These 30 T cell receptor beta chains came from one sample sequenced in a study of blood T cell repertoires in COVID-19. Repertoires were generated with immunoSEQ multiplex PCR, while TCRdb's copy carries only in-frame clones and drops some. The table lists 150,000 to 160,000 clones, 80% of them singletons. The sequenced sample was peripheral blood. Every receptor here comes from a man aged 55 to 69 with acute or convalescent COVID-19.

This clone was seen a few times. The chain uses TRBV28 and TRBJ2-2; tentative D call: TRBD1 (5 bases). In germline, CDR1 is MDHEN, CDR2 SYDVKM. Between the trimmed V and J ends, which lost 7 bases and 6 bases, there was a span of 12 bases. The length of the CDR3 is 13 residues. The CDR3 nucleotides are TGTGCCAGCAAGGGGTGGGAAGCCGGGGAGCTGTTTTTT. Translating gives CASKGWEAGELFF.

The gene calls are TRBV6-6 and TRBJ1-6, with D unclear. The germline V gene encodes CDR1 MNHNY and CDR2 SVGAGI (reference sequence). The CDR3 runs to 14 residues. The germline V and J ends were trimmed by 10 bases and 3 bases, with 13 bases remaining between them. The CDR3: CATTSGSYNSPLHF. The CDR3 bases are TGTGCCACCACGTCAGGCAGCTATAATTCACCCCTCCACTTT.

The rearrangement uses TRBV18 and TRBJ1-2; tentative D call: TRBD1 (6 bases). Germline CDR1 is KGHSH and CDR2 is LQKENI. There are 16 residues in the CDR3. Between the trimmed V and J ends, which lost 0 bases and 4 bases, there was a span of 15 bases. The CDR3 loop reads CASSPPLGQTSYGYTF. DNA of the CDR3: TGTGCCAGCTCACCACCCCTAGGACAGACGTCCTATGGCTACACCTTC.

The chain recombines TRBV5-6 with TRBJ1-2; 7 bases match TRBD1. Germline loops: CDR1 SGHDT, CDR2 YYEEEE. The CDR3 loop spans 14 amino acids. V lost 0 bases and J lost 4; bases outside the gene matches: 3. CDR3 nucleotide sequence: TGTGCCAGCAGCTTGGGGGGGACAGCCTATGGCTACACCTTC. It codes for CASSLGGTAYGYTF.

This chain joins TRBV7-2 and TRBJ1-3; D is undetermined. There are 12 residues in the CDR3. Germline values: CDR1 SGHTA, CDR2 FQGNSA. Trimming shortened V by 3 bases and J by 6 bases, and 6 bases separated the two germline ends. The CDR3 nucleotides read TGTGCCAGCAGCTTCGGGGAAAACACCATATATTTT. This gives the protein CASSFGENTIYF.

The chain couples TRBV9 to TRBJ2-1; 14 nucleotides align to TRBD2. Germline V CDR1 and CDR2: SGDLS, YYNGEE. The CDR3 length is 17 residues. The J segment lost 3 bases and the V segment lost 2 bases, leaving 4 bases of the junction unmatched. The CDR3 region has the DNA TGTGCCAGCAGCGTTACCGGGACTAGCGGGAGCTACAATGAGCAGTTCTTC. Protein sequence: CASSVTGTSGSYNEQFF.

This clone has just a few counts. V and J are TRBV5-1 and TRBJ2-7; 8 bases match TRBD1. CDR1 is SGHRS and CDR2 is YFSETQ in the germline V gene. J lost 3 bases, V lost 8 bases, and 7 bases had no gene match. The CDR3 totals 13 residues. Here the CDR3 reads CASGQGDHYEQYF. CDR3 sequence (DNA): TGCGCCAGTGGACAGGGTGATCACTACGAGCAGTACTTC.

The chain has TRBV12-3 or TRBV12-4 and TRBJ2-1, with D possibly TRBD2 on 6 matching bases. The CDR3 has 13 residues. The V and J ends lost 1 base and 9 bases respectively, with 10 bases between them. The CDR3 loop reads CASSLDGRSEQFF. The CDR3 DNA reads TGTGCCAGCAGTTTAGACGGGAGAAGTGAGCAGTTCTTC.

This clone has a handful of counts. CDR3 region: CASSPTPYGQPQHF. The CDR3, as DNA: TGCGCCAGCAGTCCTACTCCCTATGGTCAGCCCCAGCATTTT. The chain recombines TRBV23-1 with TRBJ1-5; no reliable D call. TRBV23-1 is labeled an ORF, and its function is uncertain. The CDR3 sequence is 14 residues long. V was clipped by 4 bases and J by 6 bases, with 13 bases between them.

The chain has TRBV13 and TRBJ1-2; D is unresolved. V dropped 5 bases and J dropped 7 bases, with 11 bases sitting between them. This CDR3 comprises 12 residues. Per germline, CDR1 PRHDT and CDR2 FYEKMQ (reference sequence). This chain's CDR3 is CASSVRSGGYTF. The CDR3 coding sequence is TGTGCCAGCAGCGTCCGGTCGGGTGGCTACACCTTC.

The count of this clone is one. The CDR3 loop reads CASSKGEGWGFGNTIYF. The CDR3 bases are TGTGCCAGCAGCAAGGGGGAGGGTTGGGGCTTTGGAAACACCATATATTTT. V gene TRBV27 combines with J gene TRBJ1-3, with a tentative D call TRBD1 (6 bases). Per the germline V gene, CDR1 is MNHEY and CDR2 is SMNVEV (reference sequence). The length of the CDR3 is 17 residues. The V end lost 6 bases, the J end lost 3 bases, and 21 bases lay between the germline ends.

This clone has only one observation. The V call is TRBV27, the J call TRBJ2-7; 12 bases align to TRBD2. The CDR3 is 15 residues long. With 2 bases clipped from V and 2 bases from J, the junction kept 1 base outside the gene matches. Germline-derived CDR1 and CDR2 are MNHEY and SMNVEV (reference sequence). The CDR3: CASSLTSGRPYEQYF. CDR3 DNA: TGTGCCAGCAGTTTAACTAGCGGGAGGCCCTACGAGCAGTACTTC.

The V gene is TRBV7-2, the J gene TRBJ1-6; TRBD1 aligns across 7 bases. CDR1 and CDR2 from the germline V gene are SGHTA and FQGNSA. This CDR3 spans 15 amino acids. Trimming removed 4 bases from V and 9 bases from J; junction bases left unmatched: 9. CDR3 residues: CASSSRPQGRSPLHF. CDR3 coding DNA: TGTGCCAGCAGCTCCCGACCACAGGGGCGTTCACCCCTCCACTTT.

This chain links TRBV18 with TRBJ1-2; TRBD1 matches 7 bases. CDR3 size: 16 residues. After removal of 0 bases from V and 3 bases from J, the junction contained 7 bases not matched to a gene. Per germline, CDR1 KGHSH and CDR2 LQKENI. The CDR3 here is CASSPPNRGDYYGYTF. CDR3 coding DNA: TGTGCCAGCTCACCACCAAACAGGGGCGACTACTATGGCTACACCTTC.

The V gene is TRBV27, the J gene TRBJ2-7; maybe TRBD2 (6 bases). This CDR3 has 16 residues. Trimming removed 6 bases from V and 2 bases from J, with 20 bases in between. Germline-derived CDR1 and CDR2 are MNHEY and SMNVEV (reference sequence). The CDR3 DNA sequence: TGTGCCAGCAGAAACGGCGGATTAGCGGTGGCCTACGAGCAGTACTTC. Amino acid sequence: CASRNGGLAVAYEQYF.

The genes are TRBV12-5 and TRBJ2-3; 12 bases map to TRBD2. V gave up 5 bases and J gave up 0 bases; unmatched junction bases: 3. Germline-derived CDR1 and CDR2 are LGHNT and FRNRAP. CDR3 length: 16 residues. CDR3 amino acids: CASGPSGGVSTDTQYF. The CDR3 DNA follows: TGTGCTAGTGGTCCTAGCGGGGGGGTTAGCACAGATACGCAGTATTTT.

V and J are TRBV13 and TRBJ2-3; tentatively, D is TRBD2 (5 bases). Germline V gene data show CDR1 as PRHDT and CDR2 as FYEKMQ (reference sequence). The CDR3 runs to 13 residues. Trimming shortened V by 6 bases and J by 1 base, and 8 bases separated the two germline ends. CDR3 loop: CASSSAGTDTQYF. CDR3 DNA sequence: TGTGCCAGCAGTAGCGCAGGCACAGATACGCAGTATTTT. Full variable domain (missing parts from reference TRBV13 and TRBJ2-3): AAGVIQSPRHLIKEKRETATLKCYPIPRHDTVYWYQQGPGQDPQFLISFYEKMQSDKGSIPDRFSAQQFSDYHSELNMSSLELGDSALYFCASSSAGTDTQYFGPGTRLTVL.

The chain employs TRBV18 and TRBJ2-7; 9 bases are shared with TRBD1. V shed 3 bases and J 1 base; nucleotides not matched to a gene: 7. CDR3 size: 16 residues. Germline V gene lookup returns CDR1 KGHSH and CDR2 LQKENI. The CDR3: CASSPGTGSVSYEQYF. The CDR3 DNA reads as TGTGCCAGCTCACCGGGGACAGGGAGTGTATCCTACGAGCAGTACTTC.

The table lists this clone with a few counts. The chain carries TRBV19 and TRBJ2-3, with 11 bases lining up with TRBD1. The CDR3 has 18 amino acids. V trimming: 6 bases; J trimming: 1 base; junction bases outside the gene matches: 12. Germline CDR1 is LNHDA and CDR2 is SQIVND (reference sequence). CDR3 sequence (DNA): TGTGCCAGTAGGAGCAGCGGACAGGGGGCGTTTGGCACAGATACGCAGTATTTT. Its translation: CASRSSGQGAFGTDTQYF.

This chain connects TRBV10-3 to TRBJ2-5; TRBD2 matches 9 bases. This CDR3 region has 14 residues. CDR1 ENHRY and CDR2 SYGVKD come from the germline V gene. Germline trimming cut 6 bases from V and 5 bases from J; bases unmatched to any gene: 7. The chain's CDR3 is CAIRPSGNRETQYF. The CDR3 DNA reads as TGTGCCATCAGGCCTAGCGGGAATAGGGAGACCCAGTACTTC.

This sequence joins TRBV25-1 and TRBJ2-7, with TRBD1 as a possible D gene (6 bases). The CDR3 runs 12 residues. The germline V gene has CDR1 MGHDK and CDR2 SYGVNS. Trimming removed 6 bases from V and 7 bases from J, with 13 bases in between. This CDR3 reads CASSSQGGEQYF. In nucleotides, the CDR3 is TGTGCCAGCAGCTCCCAAGGGGGTGAGCAGTACTTC.

Written as DNA, the CDR3 is TGTGCCAGCAGGCCTCAGGGCCAGCGTAACTATGGCTACACCTTC. This encodes CASRPQGQRNYGYTF. The gene calls are TRBV27 and TRBJ1-2, with a tentative D call TRBD1 (5 bases). CDR1 MNHEY and CDR2 SMNVEV come from the germline V gene (reference sequence). The CDR3 extends over 15 amino acids. V dropped 6 bases and J dropped 1 base, with 15 bases sitting between them.

This chain joins TRBV7-2 and TRBJ2-1; the match to TRBD1 covers 8 bases. The CDR3 is 17 amino acids. V shed 5 bases, J shed 4 bases, and the junction held 13 bases outside the gene matches. The V gene's germline CDR1 is SGHTA and CDR2 FQGNSA. This CDR3 is CASSLYYPGQAYNEQFF. CDR3 in DNA: TGTGCCAGCAGCCTCTATTATCCGGGACAGGCGTACAATGAGCAGTTCTTC.

The chain has TRBV19 and TRBJ2-3; 10 bases are shared with TRBD2. The germline gives CDR1 LNHDA, CDR2 SQIVND (reference sequence). This CDR3 region has 17 residues. The V and J ends lost 6 bases and 0 bases, in that order; junction bases with no gene match: 9. This CDR3 is CASSHKTSGLSTDTQYF. DNA for the CDR3: TGTGCCAGTAGCCACAAGACTAGCGGGTTGAGCACAGATACGCAGTATTTT.

The chain combines TRBV2 with TRBJ2-7; a weak D match, TRBD2 (6 bases). V shed 6 bases and J shed 6 bases, with 21 bases lying between them. The CDR3 is 15 residues long. The germline V gene has CDR1 SNHLY and CDR2 FYNNEI. The CDR3, as DNA: TGTGCCAGCAGGGCTCCCGGGACTCCTCGGGGCGAGCAGTACTTC. It specifies CASRAPGTPRGEQYF.

The V call is TRBV27, the J call TRBJ2-7; 9 bases line up with TRBD1. The V and J ends lost 6 bases and 2 bases, in that order; junction bases with no gene match: 5. The CDR3 contains 14 residues. CDR1 and CDR2 (germline): MNHEY, SMNVEV (reference sequence). The CDR3 nucleotides read TGTGCCAGCAGCCCCGGGACAGGGCCCTACGAGCAGTACTTC. Its protein is CASSPGTGPYEQYF.

This chain uses TRBV4-2 with TRBJ1-2; 9 positions match TRBD1. Looked up from germline, CDR1 is LGHNA and CDR2 is YNFKEQ. CDR3 length: 16 amino acids. Losses at the gene ends were 4 bases for V and 7 bases for J; bases not matched to a gene: 13. The CDR3 DNA is TGTGCCAGCAGCCCCCGGACAGGGGTAAACGCGGGTGGCTACACCTTC. This sequence encodes CASSPRTGVNAGGYTF.

This clone was detected a few times. J is TRBJ2-4 and V is TRBV19; 8 bases fit TRBD1. Trimming removed 1 base from V and 1 base from J; junction bases left unmatched: 0. The CDR3 is made up of 15 amino acids. Germline loops: CDR1 LNHDA, CDR2 SQIVND (reference sequence). As DNA, the CDR3 is TGTGCCAGTAGTATAGGACAGGGGGCCAAAAACATTCAGTACTTC. Its translation: CASSIGQGAKNIQYF. Full variable domain (outside the CDR3, taken from reference TRBV19 and TRBJ2-4): DGGITQSPKYLFRKEGQNVTLSCEQNLNHDAMYWYRQDPGQGLRLIYYSQIVNDFQKGDIAEGYSVSREKKESFPLTVTSAQKNPTAFYLCASSIGQGAKNIQYFGAGTRLSVL.

The chain is built from TRBV15 and TRBJ1-5; D possibly corresponds to TRBD1 (6 bases). Germline V gene lookup returns CDR1 LNHNV and CDR2 YYDKDF (reference sequence). Trimming removed 1 base from V and 3 bases from J, with 13 bases in between. The CDR3 loop spans 16 amino acids. CDR3 amino acids: CATSRAGRGSNQPQHF. Here the CDR3 DNA reads TGTGCCACCAGCAGAGCCGGCAGGGGTTCCAATCAGCCCCAGCATTTT.

This chain connects TRBV6-4 to TRBJ2-2; a possible D gene is TRBD2 (6 bases). V lost 4 bases and J lost 3, with 9 bases in between. Germline CDR1 and CDR2: MRHNA and SNTAGT. This CDR3 is built from 14 residues. The DNA of the CDR3 is TGTGCCAGCAGTGTAAAGCGGGACACCGGGGAGCTGTTTTTT. Translating it yields CASSVKRDTGELFF.